The 4 T cell receptor beta chains below come from one sample, sequenced in a study of blood T cell repertoires in COVID-19. TCRdb keeps only in-frame clones here, not all; method: immunoSEQ multiplex PCR. The sample has approximately 140,000 clones; about 83% are singletons. The sequenced sample was peripheral blood. These receptors came from a human donor in a cohort sampled during active COVID-19.

The genes are TRBV7-2 and TRBJ1-5; tentatively, D is TRBD1 (5 bases). The CDR3 runs to 15 residues. Germline V gene data show CDR1 as SGHTA and CDR2 as FQGNSA. Trimming left V 3 bases short and J 5 bases short, with 14 bases between. CDR3: CASSLRQGGDQPQHF. The CDR3 coding sequence is TGTGCCAGCAGCTTGCGCCAGGGAGGGGATCAGCCCCAGCATTTT.

This chain links TRBV18 with TRBJ2-7, with D unclear. This CDR3 comprises 13 residues. Germline CDR1 is KGHSH and CDR2 is LQKENI. V was trimmed by 3 bases and J by 6 bases, leaving 12 bases between them. DNA of the CDR3: TGTGCCAGCTCACCCGATCAGTCCAGCGAGCAGTACTTC. It yields the protein CASSPDQSSEQYF.

V and J are TRBV5-1 and TRBJ2-1, with a weak D call TRBD2 (5 bases). This CDR3 spans 12 amino acids. Germline V lookup: CDR1 SGHRS, CDR2 YFSETQ. V lost 4 bases and J lost 3, with 5 bases in between. Here the CDR3 DNA reads TGCGCCAGCAGCGGGAGCTACAATGAGCAGTTCTTC. Translation: CASSGSYNEQFF.

V usage is TRBV21-1 and J usage is TRBJ2-7; the D call of TRBD2 is as the table states it, not checked on the DNA. TRBV21-1 is noted as a pseudogene. The CDR3 has 20 amino acids. CDR3 nucleotide sequence: TGTGCCAGCAGCAAAGGCGCCGGCGGATTCGCAGTCCTAGGCCCCTACGAGCAGTACTTC. Its protein is CASSKGAGGFAVLGPYEQYF.